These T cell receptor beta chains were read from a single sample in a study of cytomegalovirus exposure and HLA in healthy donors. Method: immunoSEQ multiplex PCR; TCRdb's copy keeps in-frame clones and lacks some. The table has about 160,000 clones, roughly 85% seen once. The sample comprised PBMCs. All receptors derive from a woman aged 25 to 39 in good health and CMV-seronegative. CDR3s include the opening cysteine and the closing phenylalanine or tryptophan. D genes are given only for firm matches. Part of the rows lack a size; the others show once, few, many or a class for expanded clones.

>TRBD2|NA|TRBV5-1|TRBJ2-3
TGCGCCAGCAGCAGGACTAGCGGGTTGGGCACAGATACGCAGTATTTT
CASSRTSGLGTDTQYF
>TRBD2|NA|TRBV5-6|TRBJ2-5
TGTGCCAGCAGCTTGGAGGGACTAGCGGGGATGGAGACCCAGTACTTC
CASSLEGLAGMETQYF
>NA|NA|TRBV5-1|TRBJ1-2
TGCGCCAGCAGCTTAGCGGGCGTTGTGAACGGCTACACCTTC
CASSLAGVVNGYTF
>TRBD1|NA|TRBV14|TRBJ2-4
TGTGCCAGCAGCCAAAGCTGGACAGGGGCCAAAAACATTCAGTACTTC
CASSQSWTGAKNIQYF
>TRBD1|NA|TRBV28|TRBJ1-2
TGTGCCAGCAGGGGACAGGGGAACTATGGCTACACCTTC
CASRGQGNYGYTF
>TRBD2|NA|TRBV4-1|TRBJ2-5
TGCGCCAGCAGCCAAGATGGGCGACTAGCGAGGGGAGAGACCCAGTACTTC
CASSQDGRLARGETQYF
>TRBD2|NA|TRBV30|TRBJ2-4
TGTGCCTGGAGCAGCCCCCGACTAGCGGGAGGGCCCTCTGCCAAAAACATTCAGTACTTC
CAWSSPRLAGGPSAKNIQYF
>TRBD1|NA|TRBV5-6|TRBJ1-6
TGTGCCAGCAGCTTGTCTGTCGAGACAGGGGGTCGTAATTCACCCCTCCACTTT
CASSLSVETGGRNSPLHF
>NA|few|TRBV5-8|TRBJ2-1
TGTGCCAGCAGAATAGTCGGCAATGAGCAGTTCTTC
CASRIVGNEQFF
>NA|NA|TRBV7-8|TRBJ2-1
TGTGCCAGCAGCTTAGGGACACGGGACAATGAGCAGTTCTTC
CASSLGTRDNEQFF
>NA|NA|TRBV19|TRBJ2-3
TGTGCCAGTAGACTCTCGGGGTACACAGATACGCAGTATTTT
CASRLSGYTDTQYF
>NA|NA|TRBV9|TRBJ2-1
TGTGCCAGCAGCGTAGAAGGGGTAGGTGAGCAGTTCTTC
CASSVEGVGEQFF
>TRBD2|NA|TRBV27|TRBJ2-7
TGTGCCAGCAGTTCGATCCTAGCGGGGAGGTACGAGCAGTACTTC
CASSSILAGRYEQYF
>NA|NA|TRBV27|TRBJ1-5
TGTGCCAGCAAGCAGGGCGGACAGCCCCAGCATTTT
CASKQGGQPQHF
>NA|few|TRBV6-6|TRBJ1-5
TGTGCCAGCAGAACAGGGCTTCAGCCCCAGCATTTT
CASRTGLQPQHF
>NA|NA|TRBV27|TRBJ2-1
TGTGCCAGCAGTTTTATATCCTCCTACAATGAGCAGTTCTTC
CASSFISSYNEQFF
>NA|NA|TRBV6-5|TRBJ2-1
TGTGCCAGCAGCCCCTTGACAGGCCCCCGCAATGAGCAGTTCTTC
CASSPLTGPRNEQFF
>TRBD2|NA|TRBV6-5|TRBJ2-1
TGTGCCAGCAGTTACTTTGGGACTAAGCAAGTTTGGTTCTTC
CASSYFGTKQVWFF
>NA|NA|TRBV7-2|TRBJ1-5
TGTGCCAGCAGCCCGCGACCAGGGGCGCTGGTACAGCCCCAGCATTTT
CASSPRPGALVQPQHF
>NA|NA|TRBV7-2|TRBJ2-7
TGTGCCAGCAGCTCAACCCCAGGGGGGCTCCCCTACGAGCAGTACTTC
CASSSTPGGLPYEQYF
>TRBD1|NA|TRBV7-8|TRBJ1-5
TGTGCCAGCAGCCCCTATTACCGGGACAGCCATCAGCCCCAGCATTTT
CASSPYYRDSHQPQHF
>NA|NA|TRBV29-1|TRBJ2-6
TGCAGCGTTGAAGAATTCCTTACAGTCTCTGGGGCCAACGTCCTGACTTTC
CSVEEFLTVSGANVLTF
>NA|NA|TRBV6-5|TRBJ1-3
TGTGCCAGCAGTTCCACCAGGGACTCTGGAAACACCATATATTTT
CASSSTRDSGNTIYF
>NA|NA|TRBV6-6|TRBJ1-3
TGTGCCACCGCATTCGACACCATATATTTT
CATAFDTIYF
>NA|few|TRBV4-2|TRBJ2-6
TGTGCCAGCAGCCAATACGGCTCTGGGGCCAACGTCCTGACTTTC
CASSQYGSGANVLTF
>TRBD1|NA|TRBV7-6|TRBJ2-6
TGTGCCAGCAGTCCAGGGGGATCTGGGGCCAACGTCCTGACTTTC
CASSPGGSGANVLTF
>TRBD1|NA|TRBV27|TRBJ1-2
TGTGCCAGCAGTTTAGGACAGGAGTATGGCTACACCTTC
CASSLGQEYGYTF
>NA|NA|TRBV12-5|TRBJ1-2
TGTGCTAGTGGTTTGGACATTGGCGGCTACACCTTC
CASGLDIGGYTF
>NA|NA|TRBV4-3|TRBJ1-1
TGCGCCAGCAGCCCGCATAGGACAGCGAAAACGGAAGCTTTCTTT
CASSPHRTAKTEAFF
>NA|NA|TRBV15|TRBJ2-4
TGTGCCACCAGCAGAGATACGGCTGAGGGCAAAAACATTCAGTACTTC
CATSRDTAEGKNIQYF